These 30 T cell receptor beta chains originate from one sample sequenced in a study of blood T cell repertoires in COVID-19. Profiling relied on immunoSEQ multiplex PCR, and the TCRdb table lists in-frame clones only, not all of them. The sample yields over 120,000 clones, over 65% seen once. The sample comprised PBMCs or T cells enriched from blood (not recorded which). Every receptor here comes from a woman aged 50 to 60 who had recovered from COVID-19.

The chain carries TRBV7-8 and TRBJ1-6; no clear D. The CDR3 runs to 15 residues. Trimming cost V 2 bases and J 7 bases, with 12 bases left between them. CDR1 SGHVS and CDR2 FQNEAQ come from the germline V gene. The CDR3 nucleotides are TGTGCCAGCAGCTTAATCGGTACTCAAAATTCACCCCTCCACTTT. This gives the protein CASSLIGTQNSPLHF.

This clone appeared a few times. V gene TRBV7-8 combines with J gene TRBJ1-3; TRBD1 agrees at 9 bases. Germline lookup yields CDR1 SGHVS and CDR2 FQNEAQ. Unmatched junction bases numbered 2, after V lost 4 bases and J lost 4 bases. CDR3 size: 14 residues. CDR3 DNA: TGTGCCAGCAGCTGGACAGGGGCCGGAAACACCATATATTTT. This sequence encodes CASSWTGAGNTIYF.

This sequence joins TRBV4-2 and TRBJ2-1; tentative D call: TRBD2 (5 bases). Germline-derived CDR1 and CDR2 are LGHNA and YNFKEQ. The CDR3 consists of 16 residues. The V end lost 0 bases, the J end lost 2 bases, and 11 bases lay between the germline ends. CDR3 amino acids: CASSQDWKRTYNEQFF. The DNA of the CDR3 is TGTGCCAGCAGCCAAGACTGGAAGCGGACCTACAATGAGCAGTTCTTC.

This clone was picked up a small number of times. This chain joins TRBV2 and TRBJ2-2, with 8 bases identical to TRBD2. The CDR3 sequence is 15 residues long. J gave up 0 bases and V 7 bases, and 4 bases lay outside the gene matches. Germline V CDR1 and CDR2: SNHLY, FYNNEI. The CDR3 protein is CASNQRGSNTGELFF. As DNA, the CDR3 is TGTGCCAGCAATCAGCGGGGGTCGAACACCGGGGAGCTGTTTTTT.

Remarks on this clone: Sequence at one end of the junction differs from germline and may be a read error. The chain joins TRBV5-6 to TRBJ2-7; no definite D call. This CDR3 has 11 residues. Germline assignment: CDR1 SGHDT and CDR2 YYEEEE. In DNA, the CDR3 is TGTGCCAGCAGTTCAAACAGAGTACCTTCCTTC. This encodes CASSSNRVPSF.

The chain has TRBV6-2 or TRBV6-3 and TRBJ1-6; D is undetermined. V dropped 6 bases and J dropped 7 bases, with 7 bases sitting between them. The CDR3 has 12 residues. Germline loops: CDR1 MNHEY, CDR2 SVGEGT. The DNA for the CDR3 is TGTGCCAGCAGCCACAGAAATTCACCCCTCCACTTT. Residues: CASSHRNSPLHF.

This clone was seen a few times. The chain joins TRBV7-9 to TRBJ2-1, with D unclear. Germline V gene lookup returns CDR1 SEHNR and CDR2 FQNEAQ (reference sequence). The CDR3 runs 13 residues. V was trimmed by 1 base and J by 7 bases, leaving 8 bases between them. This CDR3 reads CASSLVVLNEQFF. The DNA of the CDR3 is TGTGCCAGCAGCTTAGTCGTTCTGAATGAGCAGTTCTTC. The variable domain in full, with the rest retrieved from reference TRBV7-9 and TRBJ2-1, is DTGVSQNPRHKITKRGQNVTFRCDPISEHNRLYWYRQTLGQGPEFLTYFQNEAQLEKSRLLSDRFSAERPKGSFSTLEIQRTEQGDSAMYLCASSLVVLNEQFFGPGTRLTVL.

This CDR3 reads CSVETLTDYEQYF. CDR3 coding DNA: TGCAGCGTTGAAACATTAACAGACTACGAGCAGTACTTC. The V call is TRBV29-1, the J call TRBJ2-7; D not resolved. The V gene lost 2 bases and the J gene lost 3 bases, with 11 bases spanning the gap. The CDR3 extends over 13 amino acids. Looked up from germline, CDR1 is SQVTM and CDR2 is ANQGSEA.

The chain is built from TRBV10-1 and TRBJ1-1, with D possibly being TRBD1 (5 bases). This CDR3 region has 15 residues. The V and J ends lost 0 bases and 4 bases respectively, with 12 bases between them. The germline gives CDR1 WNHNN, CDR2 SYGVQD (reference sequence). The CDR3 nucleotides are TGCGCCAGCAGTGAGTCTAGGGGCGTAGGCACTGAAGCTTTCTTT. It codes for CASSESRGVGTEAFF.

The V call is TRBV24-1, the J call TRBJ2-2; possible D gene TRBD1, 5 bases. The CDR3 contains 13 residues. The germline V gene has CDR1 KGHDR and CDR2 SFDVKD. Trimming cost V 5 bases and J 7 bases, with 10 bases left between them. CDR3 loop: CATSAQQVGELFF. The CDR3 bases are TGTGCCACCAGTGCCCAACAGGTCGGGGAGCTGTTTTTT.

This sequence joins TRBV2 and TRBJ1-5; D is undetermined. CDR3 size: 14 residues. V dropped 2 bases and J dropped 3 bases, with 8 bases sitting between them. Germline assignment: CDR1 SNHLY and CDR2 FYNNEI. CDR3 region: CASSEWGDNQPQHF. CDR3 coding DNA: TGTGCCAGCAGTGAATGGGGAGACAATCAGCCCCAGCATTTT.

CDR3 amino acids: CASGGGDRGYEQYF. The CDR3 DNA follows: TGTGCCAGCGGGGGCGGGGACAGGGGCTACGAGCAGTACTTC. The chain has TRBV7-2 and TRBJ2-7; 10 bases match TRBD1. The CDR3 has 14 residues. V gave up 8 bases and J gave up 3 bases; unmatched junction bases: 7. Germline-derived CDR1 and CDR2 are SGHTA and FQGNSA.

The rearrangement links TRBV24-1 to TRBJ1-2; no firm D call. With 4 bases removed from V and 3 bases from J, the gap between germline ends came to 11 bases. The germline V gene has CDR1 KGHDR and CDR2 SFDVKD. This CDR3 contains 14 residues. CDR3 sequence reads: CATSEGGSHYGYTF. As DNA, the CDR3 is TGTGCCACCAGTGAAGGTGGGAGTCACTATGGCTACACCTTC.

Only a few counts were recorded for this clone. The rearrangement links TRBV6-2 or TRBV6-3 to TRBJ2-5, with 7 positions matching TRBD2. Germline V gene data show CDR1 as MNHEY and CDR2 as SVGEGT. The CDR3 covers 17 residues. Losses at the gene ends were 0 bases for V and 0 bases for J; bases not matched to a gene: 7. The CDR3 bases are TGTGCCAGCAGTTACTCAGGGAGGCTAGCGGACCAAGAGACCCAGTACTTC. As protein: CASSYSGRLADQETQYF.

The chain employs TRBV15 and TRBJ2-7; 7 bases line up with TRBD1. The CDR3 covers 14 residues. Germline V gene lookup returns CDR1 LNHNV and CDR2 YYDKDF (reference sequence). V shed 5 bases and J 2 bases; nucleotides not matched to a gene: 6. In DNA form, the CDR3 reads TGTGCCACCAGCGAACAGACAGGGACCTACGAGCAGTACTTC. Its protein is CATSEQTGTYEQYF.

This clone has a handful of counts. This chain connects TRBV7-9 to TRBJ1-1; unclear D gene. The CDR3 contains 14 residues. Germline V CDR1 and CDR2: SEHNR, FQNEAQ (reference sequence). Trimming pared 1 base from V and 5 bases from J, leaving 11 bases between. CDR3 protein: CASSLGVGLTEAFF. The DNA of the CDR3 is TGTGCCAGCAGCTTAGGGGTAGGACTTACTGAAGCTTTCTTT.

V and J are TRBV28 and TRBJ1-2; D might be TRBD1 (5 bases). Germline CDR1 MDHEN, CDR2 SYDVKM. The CDR3 extends over 13 amino acids. Trimming pared 7 bases from V and 5 bases from J, leaving 14 bases between. CDR3 sequence (DNA): TGTGCCAGCATGTCCGGCAGGGCATATGGCTACACCTTC. Amino acids: CASMSGRAYGYTF.

The J gene is TRBJ2-3, the V gene TRBV4-1, with 7 bases fitting TRBD1. V gave up 4 bases and J gave up 1 base; unmatched junction bases: 5. Germline CDR1 and CDR2: MGHRA and YSYEKL. The CDR3 runs to 15 residues. The CDR3 DNA is TGCGCCAGCAGCCTTCCCGGACAGGGCACAGATACGCAGTATTTT. Encoded protein: CASSLPGQGTDTQYF.

The rearrangement joins TRBV13 to TRBJ2-7; the match to TRBD2 covers 7 bases. The V segment lost 7 bases and the J segment 3 bases; nucleotides outside the gene matches: 6. The CDR3 spans 13 residues. Germline V gene data show CDR1 as PRHDT and CDR2 as FYEKMQ (reference sequence). The CDR3 here is CASTSGGFYEQYF. The CDR3 region has the DNA TGTGCCAGCACTTCGGGGGGTTTCTACGAGCAGTACTTC.

This clone was detected a few times. V gene TRBV30 combines with J gene TRBJ1-5; no definite D call. Germline values: CDR1 GTSNPN, CDR2 SVGIG (reference sequence). The CDR3 loop spans 12 amino acids. Trimming removed 4 bases at V and 6 bases at J, with 10 bases between. CDR3 residues: CAWTPLFQPQHF. CDR3 DNA sequence: TGTGCCTGGACACCTCTATTTCAGCCCCAGCATTTT.

The V call is TRBV11-2, the J call TRBJ2-7; 7 bases align to TRBD1. Trimming at V came to 5 bases and at J to 0 bases, leaving 7 bases not matched to a gene. The V gene's germline CDR1 is SGHAT and CDR2 FQNNGV. There are 15 residues in the CDR3. The CDR3 nucleotides are TGTGCCAGCAGCAGAAATAGGGACAGCTCCTACGAGCAGTACGTC. Its protein product is CASSRNRDSSYEQYV.

This clone was observed a few times. This chain links TRBV5-1 with TRBJ1-1; D might be TRBD1 (5 bases). The ends were cut back, 2 bases at V and 5 bases at J, with 7 bases in the middle. The CDR3 is made up of 12 amino acids. Germline CDR1 is SGHRS and CDR2 is YFSETQ. The CDR3 DNA reads TGCGCCAGCAGCTTCGGGGGAACTGAAGCTTTCTTT. Its protein product is CASSFGGTEAFF.

This clone was observed a handful of times. The chain links TRBV5-1 to TRBJ1-4, with D maybe TRBD1 (6 bases). The germline V gene has CDR1 SGHRS and CDR2 YFSETQ. This CDR3 comprises 15 residues. V dropped 4 bases and J dropped 6 bases, with 16 bases sitting between them. CDR3 region: CASSPQGTFDEKLFF. The DNA for the CDR3 is TGCGCCAGCAGCCCTCAAGGGACATTTGATGAAAAACTGTTTTTT.

The rearrangement uses TRBV5-4 and TRBJ1-6; 8 positions agree with TRBD1. CDR1 SGHNT and CDR2 YYREEE come from the germline V gene (reference sequence). The CDR3 covers 17 residues. Trimming cost V 1 base and J 7 bases; bases outside gene matches: 10. CDR3 sequence: CASSLTWTGLGNSPLHF. In DNA, the CDR3 is TGTGCCAGCAGCTTGACCTGGACAGGGTTGGGAAATTCACCCCTCCACTTT. Full variable domain (outside the CDR3, taken from reference TRBV5-4 and TRBJ1-6): ETGVTQSPTHLIKTRGQQVTLRCSSQSGHNTVSWYQQALGQGPQFIFQYYREEENGRGNFPPRFSGLQFPNYSSELNVNALELDDSALYLCASSLTWTGLGNSPLHFGNGTRLTVT.

The count of this clone is one. This chain links TRBV7-2 with TRBJ2-3; D perhaps matches TRBD2 (5 bases). Germline V gene data show CDR1 as SGHTA and CDR2 as FQGNSA. Deletions cut 1 base from V and 6 bases from J, with 17 bases between. CDR3 length: 16 residues. The CDR3 region is CASSLVGLGSVDTQYF. CDR3 DNA sequence: TGTGCCAGCAGCTTAGTTGGATTGGGTAGCGTGGATACGCAGTATTTT.

The chain uses TRBV21-1 and TRBJ1-2. TRBV21-1 is reported as a pseudogene. This CDR3 is 11 amino acids long. The CDR3 DNA reads as TGTGCCAGCAACGAGAACTATGGCTACACCTTC. It specifies CASNENYGYTF.

There are a few counts of this clone. The chain is built from TRBV6-2 or TRBV6-3 and TRBJ1-2; 8 bases are shared with TRBD1. V lost 6 bases, J lost 4 bases, and 4 bases stayed unmatched. Germline values: CDR1 MNHEY, CDR2 SVGEGT. CDR3 size: 13 residues. The CDR3 sequence: CASSTTGVYGYTF. In DNA form, the CDR3 reads TGTGCCAGCAGCACGACAGGGGTCTATGGCTACACCTTC.

This clone appeared a few times. This chain connects TRBV6-5 to TRBJ1-4; D not resolved. Deletions cut 5 bases from V and 2 bases from J, with 9 bases between. This CDR3 has 14 amino acids. The V gene's germline CDR1 is MNHEY and CDR2 SVGAGI. The CDR3, as DNA: TGTGCCAGCAGTCGGGGTAGGACTAATGAAAAACTGTTTTTT. Protein product: CASSRGRTNEKLFF.

The count of this clone is one. The chain recombines TRBV2 with TRBJ2-5; the D is unclear. Trimming left V 7 bases short and J 6 bases short, with 12 bases between. CDR1 SNHLY and CDR2 FYNNEI come from the germline V gene. This CDR3 region has 12 residues. CDR3 coding DNA: TGTGCCAGCACACCAGGTCCGCAGACCCAGTACTTC. Translated, it gives CASTPGPQTQYF.

A single count supports this clone. V gene TRBV5-4 combines with J gene TRBJ1-2, with unresolved D. V gave up 6 bases and J gave up 1 base, with 10 bases separating them. Germline lookup yields CDR1 SGHNT and CDR2 YYREEE (reference sequence). This CDR3 region has 13 residues. This CDR3 is CASTPDSNYGYTF. The DNA for the CDR3 is TGTGCCAGCACCCCTGATAGTAACTATGGCTACACCTTC.